The 17 T cell receptor beta chains below come from one sample, sequenced in a study of T cell responses to AZD1222 COVID-19 vaccine. Assay: immunoSEQ multiplex PCR; the TCRdb copy retains only in-frame clones and omits some. This table holds just under 150,000 clones, roughly nine tenths found once. This specimen was peripheral blood, taken 28 days after the second AZD1222 dose. These receptors were obtained from an adult who received the AZD1222 COVID-19 vaccine.

CDR3 sequence reads: CASSPGLAGETQYF. In DNA, the CDR3 is TGTGCCAGCAGCCCGGGACTAGCGGGAGAGACCCAGTACTTC. The V call is TRBV6-5, the J call TRBJ2-5; 12 bases are a match to TRBD2. The CDR3 is 14 amino acids. Per the germline V gene, CDR1 is MNHEY and CDR2 is SVGAGI. V gave up 6 bases and J gave up 4 bases; unmatched junction bases: 3.

This rearrangement joins TRBV12-3 or TRBV12-4 to TRBJ2-2, with D possibly matching TRBD2 (6 bases). The CDR3 contains 13 residues. V lost 5 bases to trimming and J lost 4 bases, with 8 bases between them. CDR3 in amino acids: CASSPGVTGELFF. The CDR3 DNA sequence: TGTGCCAGCAGTCCGGGAGTCACCGGGGAGCTGTTTTTT.

The CDR3 protein is CASSAEMNTEAFF. The CDR3 DNA sequence: TGTGCCAGCAGTGCAGAGATGAACACTGAAGCTTTCTTT. The chain recombines TRBV6-4 with TRBJ1-1, with D unresolved. V gave up 4 bases and J gave up 0 bases, with 6 bases separating them. The CDR3 is made up of 13 amino acids. CDR1 MRHNA and CDR2 SNTAGT come from the germline V gene.

This clone was recorded a few times. This chain links TRBV3-1 (or the pseudogene TRBV3-2) with TRBJ1-3; D is ambiguous. The CDR3 is 17 amino acids. V gave up 4 bases and J gave up 0 bases, with 16 bases separating them. Germline loops: CDR1 LGHDT, CDR2 YNNKEL (reference sequence). The CDR3 here is CASSLGLPAGSGNTIYF. Here the CDR3 DNA reads TGTGCCAGCAGCCTCGGACTTCCCGCCGGCTCTGGAAACACCATATATTTT.

V gene TRBV7-9 combines with J gene TRBJ2-3, with 11 bases aligning to TRBD2. J lost 5 bases, V lost 3 bases, and 1 base had no gene match. Looked up from germline, CDR1 is SEHNR and CDR2 is FQNEAQ (reference sequence). There are 14 residues in the CDR3. The CDR3: CASSFGTSGDTQYF. DNA of the CDR3: TGTGCCAGCAGCTTTGGGACTAGCGGAGATACGCAGTATTTT.

The sample holds one count of this clone. The chain has TRBV6-2 or TRBV6-3 and TRBJ1-5; D gene unclear. The CDR3 totals 16 residues. The V end lost 4 bases, the J end lost 0 bases, and 13 bases lay between the germline ends. Germline lookup yields CDR1 MNHEY and CDR2 SVGEGT. The CDR3 DNA follows: TGTGCCAGCAGTTCCCTCGAGGTGGGTAGCAATCAGCCCCAGCATTTT. This codes for CASSSLEVGSNQPQHF.

V and J are TRBV5-1 and TRBJ1-1; TRBD1 aligns across 10 bases. Germline V gene data show CDR1 as SGHRS and CDR2 as YFSETQ. The V gene end was trimmed by 1 base and the J gene end by 7 bases; junction bases not matched to a gene: 13. The CDR3 contains 17 residues. The CDR3 nucleotides are TGCGCCAGCAGCTTGAGTGGGACAGGGGTCTTTTTCGGTGAAGCTTTCTTT. As protein: CASSLSGTGVFFGEAFF.

This rearrangement joins TRBV12-5 to TRBJ1-2, with D tentatively TRBD1 (5 bases). The CDR3 spans 14 residues. Trimming took off 6 bases at V and 5 bases at J, with 16 bases between the two ends. CDR1 and CDR2 from the germline V gene are LGHNT and FRNRAP. In nucleotides, the CDR3 is TGTGCTAGTGGCCAGGAAAGGGACTATTATGGCTACACCTTC. Amino acids: CASGQERDYYGYTF.

This chain connects TRBV5-1 to TRBJ2-3; 8 bases fit TRBD2. This CDR3 has 14 amino acids. V lost 2 bases, J lost 6 bases, and 5 bases stayed unmatched. Germline V gives CDR1 SGHRS, CDR2 YFSETQ. CDR3 DNA sequence: TGCGCCAGCAGCTTTAGCGGGACTGGGGATACGCAGTATTTT. It is translated as CASSFSGTGDTQYF.

This clone has only a few counts. This sequence joins TRBV27 and TRBJ1-1, with a possible D match to TRBD1 (5 bases). The V gene's germline CDR1 is MNHEY and CDR2 SMNVEV (reference sequence). The length of the CDR3 is 14 residues. The ends were cut back, 4 bases at V and 4 bases at J, with 13 bases in the middle. The CDR3, as DNA: TGTGCCAGCAGTTGGGACCGGGACGTCACTGAAGCTTTCTTT. Amino acid sequence: CASSWDRDVTEAFF.

In this sample, this clone turned up a few times. This chain links TRBV18 with TRBJ1-2; TRBD1 matches at 7 bases. This CDR3 contains 13 residues. Per the germline V gene, CDR1 is KGHSH and CDR2 is LQKENI. The V gene end was trimmed by 9 bases and the J gene end by 3 bases; junction bases not matched to a gene: 7. The CDR3 spells CARAGQDYYGYTF. The CDR3 nucleotides are TGTGCCAGGGCAGGACAGGACTACTATGGCTACACCTTC.

This clone was counted once. The chain couples TRBV7-8 to TRBJ1-6; no clear D. CDR3 length: 14 residues. Germline CDR1 reads SGHVS; CDR2 reads FQNEAQ. Trimming pared 5 bases from V and 11 bases from J, leaving 16 bases between. In DNA, the CDR3 is TGTGCCAGCAGCCCCCGGTCCCTTGGGACACCCCTCCACTTT. This codes for CASSPRSLGTPLHF. Filled out from reference TRBV7-8 and TRBJ1-6, the complete variable domain reads GAGVSQSPRYKVAKRGQDVALRCDPISGHVSLFWYQQALGQGPEFLTYFQNEAQLDKSGLPSDRFFAERPEGSVSTLKIQRTQQEDSAVYLCASSPRSLGTPLHFGNGTRLTVT.

V is TRBV3-1 (or the pseudogene TRBV3-2) and J is TRBJ1-2, with TRBD1 matching 9 bases. Germline values: CDR1 LGHDT, CDR2 YNNKEL (reference sequence). This CDR3 contains 13 residues. Trimming took 6 bases from V and 9 from J; bases not matched to a gene: 8. Here the CDR3 reads CASRTGGERRYTF. The CDR3 region has the DNA TGTGCCAGCAGAACAGGGGGCGAGCGACGCTACACCTTC.

This sequence joins TRBV19 and TRBJ1-2; TRBD1 agrees at 7 bases. V was clipped by 3 bases and J by 4 bases; unmatched bases: 5. The CDR3 is 14 amino acids. CDR1 and CDR2 (germline): LNHDA, SQIVND (reference sequence). Here the CDR3 DNA reads TGTGCCAGTAGTATGGAGGGGGCCGTCTATGGCTACACCTTC. Translating it yields CASSMEGAVYGYTF.

The chain recombines TRBV28 with TRBJ1-2; 8 bases map to TRBD1. Trimming took 5 bases from V and 2 from J; bases not matched to a gene: 4. This CDR3 has 14 amino acids. Germline assignment: CDR1 MDHEN and CDR2 SYDVKM. This chain's CDR3 is CASSQGQANYGYTF. DNA for the CDR3: TGTGCCAGCAGTCAGGGACAGGCAAACTATGGCTACACCTTC.

J is TRBJ2-7 and V is TRBV6-2 or TRBV6-3; 7 bases fit TRBD2. Trimming took 3 bases from V and 2 from J; bases not matched to a gene: 10. CDR3 length equals 16 residues. The germline gives CDR1 MNHEY, CDR2 SVGEGT. The CDR3 DNA follows: TGTGCCAGCAGTTATTCCCGGACTAGACAAACCTACGAGCAGTACTTC. It codes for CASSYSRTRQTYEQYF.

This chain connects TRBV19 to TRBJ2-1; no clear D gene. V lost 4 bases and J lost 4, with 5 bases in between. CDR3 length: 12 amino acids. CDR1 is LNHDA and CDR2 is SQIVND in the germline V gene (reference sequence). In nucleotides, the CDR3 is TGTGCCAGTAGTACGGCTTACAATGAGCAGTTCTTC. Its translation is CASSTAYNEQFF.